The clone carrying this T cell receptor (beta chain) came up a few times. The antigen remains unidentified. This entry comes from a study of identical twins. Broader study findings: Abundant beta clonotypes from cord blood bore fewer insertions; memory repertoires lacked this pattern. Part of the zero-insertion signal could reflect confounding by invariant MAIT and iNKT cells.

The CDR3 spans 14 residues. The V gene's germline CDR1 is KGHSH and CDR2 LQKENI. Deletions cut 3 bases from V and 5 bases from J, with 13 bases between. TCRdb reprocessed the 5' RACE reads with MiXCR, giving one entry per CDR3 protein. The sample contains hundreds of thousands of distinct CDR3 sequences, roughly 6.2% of which appear only once. The receptor comes from a man aged 18 to 30 in good health. The chain has TRBV18 and TRBJ2-5; D is possibly TRBD1 (6 bases). The sample consisted of naive T cells sorted from blood. CDR3 coding DNA: TGTGCCAGCTCACCGTTGGCAGGGGACGAGACCCAGTACTTC. Encoded protein: CASSPLAGDETQYF.